This paragraph covers one T cell receptor (beta chain) sequence. The CDR3 consists of 15 residues. With 3 bases clipped from V and 1 base from J, the junction kept 5 bases outside the gene matches. CDR1 is SGHRS and CDR2 is YFSETQ in the germline V gene. 13 Jbeta primers and 60 Vbeta primers were used for the PCR. The protocol was immunoSEQ multiplex PCR, while the TCRdb copy is restricted to in-frame clones and leaves out a portion. The sample shows about 130,000 clones, roughly 85% of them seen only once. The data belong to a study of cytomegalovirus exposure and HLA in healthy donors. This TCR was recovered from a man aged 18 to 35 in good health and CMV-seropositive. Source material: PBMCs. The V call is TRBV5-1, the J call TRBJ1-2, with TRBD1 identical over 8 bases. CDR3: CASSSGQGVNYGYTF. CDR3 sequence (DNA): TGCGCCAGCAGCTCAGGACAGGGTGTTAACTATGGCTACACCTTC.